These 23 T cell receptor beta chains came from one sample sequenced in a study of blood T cell repertoires in COVID-19 (dated by TCRdb to the early 2020s). To prepare the library, the immunoSEQ multiplex PCR assay was applied. TCRdb limited this immuneACCESS table to in-frame rearrangements with V and J called. A share of clones is missing; checked studies link under half to unresolved V genes, and the rest is unexplained. Counted in this sample were 50,000 to 75,000 clones; roughly 89% of them appeared once. The ten largest clones capture 8.6% of the sample. Sequencing was done on a sample of peripheral blood. The receptors originated from a human donor in a cohort sampled during active COVID-19.

The chain uses TRBV2 and TRBJ2-7; 8 bases agree with TRBD1. The CDR3 consists of 14 residues. The V segment lost 2 bases and the J segment 4 bases; nucleotides outside the gene matches: 4. Germline V gene lookup returns CDR1 SNHLY and CDR2 FYNNEI. The CDR3: CASSEQGARYEQYF. In DNA, the CDR3 is TGTGCCAGCAGTGAACAGGGGGCCCGTTACGAGCAGTACTTC.

The V and J genes are TRBV4-2 and TRBJ1-2; the D is unclear. V shed 4 bases and J shed 4 bases, with 10 bases lying between them. CDR1 and CDR2 from the germline V gene are LGHNA and YNFKEQ. The length of the CDR3 is 13 residues. The CDR3 reads CASSPGLFYGYTF. CDR3 in DNA: TGTGCCAGCAGCCCCGGTTTGTTCTATGGCTACACCTTC.

The chain uses TRBV5-1 and TRBJ2-3, with D unclear. The CDR3 loop spans 13 amino acids. Germline V lookup: CDR1 SGHRS, CDR2 YFSETQ. Between the trimmed V and J ends, which lost 2 bases and 6 bases, there was a span of 10 bases. The CDR3 protein is CASSFGVEDTQYF. Here the CDR3 DNA reads TGCGCCAGCAGCTTCGGAGTTGAGGATACGCAGTATTTT.

The CDR3 coding sequence is TGTGCCAGCAGCGTAGAGGGGTACGAGCAGTACTTC. This gives the protein CASSVEGYEQYF. The chain joins TRBV9 to TRBJ2-7; TRBD1 might be the D (5 bases). The V end was cut by 0 bases, the J end by 4 bases, with 5 bases between. The CDR3 is 12 residues long. Germline assignment: CDR1 SGDLS and CDR2 YYNGEE.

This sequence joins TRBV30 and TRBJ2-1; 8 bases match TRBD1. Losses at the gene ends were 2 bases for V and 4 bases for J; bases not matched to a gene: 10. The CDR3 has 16 residues. The germline V gene encodes CDR1 GTSNPN and CDR2 SVGIG (reference sequence). The CDR3 is CAWSTGTGKSYNEQFF. The CDR3 nucleotides read TGTGCCTGGAGTACCGGGACAGGAAAAAGTTACAATGAGCAGTTCTTC. Using reference TRBV30 and TRBJ2-1 for the parts outside the CDR3, the full variable domain is SQTIHQWPATLVQPVGSPLSLECTVEGTSNPNLYWYRQAAGRGLQLLFYSVGIGQISSEVPQNLSASRPQDRQFILSSKKLLLSDSGFYLCAWSTGTGKSYNEQFFGPGTRLTVL.

J is TRBJ2-3 and V is TRBV11-2; D is unresolved. The CDR3 covers 14 residues. Trimming removed 4 bases at V and 3 bases at J, with 11 bases between. Germline lookup yields CDR1 SGHAT and CDR2 FQNNGV. CDR3 loop: CASSSQPTTDTQYF. CDR3 DNA: TGTGCCAGCAGCTCCCAACCGACAACAGATACGCAGTATTTT. Full variable domain (missing parts from reference TRBV11-2 and TRBJ2-3): EAGVAQSPRYKIIEKRQSVAFWCNPISGHATLYWYQQILGQGPKLLIQFQNNGVVDDSQLPKDRFSAERLKGVDSTLKIQPAKLEDSAVYLCASSSQPTTDTQYFGPGTRLTVL.

V is TRBV2 and J is TRBJ2-5; no firm D call. Trimming took off 4 bases at V and 4 bases at J, with 4 bases between the two ends. Germline V gene sequence: CDR1 SNHLY, CDR2 FYNNEI. The CDR3 loop spans 11 amino acids. This CDR3 reads CASSVSETQYF. DNA of the CDR3: TGTGCCAGCAGTGTATCAGAGACCCAGTACTTC.

The CDR3 loop is CASSLLTVTDTQYF. CDR3 nucleotide sequence: TGTGCCAGTAGTTTATTGACAGTCACAGATACGCAGTATTTT. The rearrangement uses TRBV19 and TRBJ2-3; a weak D match, TRBD1 (5 bases). From germline, CDR1 is LNHDA and CDR2 SQIVND (reference sequence). With 5 bases removed from V and 2 bases from J, the gap between germline ends came to 11 bases. There are 14 residues in the CDR3. The full variable domain, its missing parts supplied by reference TRBV19 and TRBJ2-3, is DGGITQSPKYLFRKEGQNVTLSCEQNLNHDAMYWYRQDPGQGLRLIYYSQIVNDFQKGDIAEGYSVSREKKESFPLTVTSAQKNPTAFYLCASSLLTVTDTQYFGPGTRLTVL.

V usage is TRBV19 and J usage is TRBJ1-2; 9 nucleotides match TRBD1. The CDR3 loop spans 15 amino acids. The V gene's germline CDR1 is LNHDA and CDR2 SQIVND (reference sequence). Trimming removed 5 bases from V and 4 bases from J; junction bases left unmatched: 8. In nucleotides, the CDR3 is TGTGCCAGTAGTGGCGGGGGACAGGGATTCTATGGCTACACCTTC. Its translation is CASSGGGQGFYGYTF. Full variable domain (remainder filled in from reference TRBV19 and TRBJ1-2): DGGITQSPKYLFRKEGQNVTLSCEQNLNHDAMYWYRQDPGQGLRLIYYSQIVNDFQKGDIAEGYSVSREKKESFPLTVTSAQKNPTAFYLCASSGGGQGFYGYTFGSGTRLTVV.

The chain carries TRBV5-8 and TRBJ2-1; D may be TRBD2 (6 bases). Germline V gene data show CDR1 as SGHTS and CDR2 as YDEGEE. Trimming cost V 0 bases and J 5 bases, with 9 bases left between them. The CDR3 runs to 14 residues. The CDR3 here is CASSLDSGDNEQFF. DNA of the CDR3: TGTGCCAGCAGCTTGGATTCGGGGGACAATGAGCAGTTCTTC.

The CDR3, as DNA: TGTGCCATCAGTGGTGACGGGAGAGGCGATGAGCAGTTCTTC. Translating gives CAISGDGRGDEQFF. The chain employs TRBV10-3 and TRBJ2-1; perhaps TRBD2 as D (6 bases). The CDR3 extends over 14 amino acids. CDR1 and CDR2 (germline): ENHRY, SYGVKD. Trimming took 4 bases from V and 8 from J, leaving 15 bases between them.

The chain recombines TRBV7-2 with TRBJ2-3, with unresolved D. The CDR3 contains 13 residues. Per germline, CDR1 SGHTA and CDR2 FQGNSA. V was pared by 1 base and J by 8 bases, with 10 bases between. The CDR3 reads CASSLGEMRTQYF. In nucleotides, the CDR3 is TGTGCCAGCAGCTTAGGTGAGATGCGTACGCAGTATTTT.

The chain couples TRBV7-9 to TRBJ2-3; no clear D. Per the germline V gene, CDR1 is SEHNR and CDR2 is FQNEAQ (reference sequence). The germline V and J ends were trimmed by 1 base and 0 bases, with 14 bases remaining between them. This CDR3 spans 17 amino acids. The CDR3 sequence is CASSLVSQAFSTDTQYF. The DNA for the CDR3 is TGTGCCAGCAGCTTAGTTAGCCAAGCCTTTAGCACAGATACGCAGTATTTT.

The CDR3 protein is CASSYSRGDPQETQYF. The DNA for the CDR3 is TGTGCCAGCAGTTACTCTCGGGGGGATCCGCAAGAGACCCAGTACTTC. The rearrangement links TRBV6-2 or TRBV6-3 to TRBJ2-5, with 7 bases lining up with TRBD2. V trimming: 0 bases; J trimming: 2 bases; junction bases outside the gene matches: 6. CDR1 is MNHEY and CDR2 is SVGEGT in the germline V gene. The CDR3 has 16 residues.

V usage is TRBV5-1 and J usage is TRBJ2-5, with a weak D call TRBD2 (5 bases). V was trimmed by 0 bases and J by 2 bases, leaving 8 bases between them. Germline CDR1 reads SGHRS; CDR2 reads YFSETQ. The CDR3 has 14 residues. Here the CDR3 reads CASSLVRTQETQYF. The CDR3 DNA reads TGCGCCAGCAGCTTGGTCCGGACTCAAGAGACCCAGTACTTC.

The J gene is TRBJ1-6, the V gene TRBV2; D remains ambiguous. Trimming cost V 8 bases and J 9 bases, with 5 bases left between them. The germline V gene encodes CDR1 SNHLY and CDR2 FYNNEI. CDR3 size: 10 residues. CDR3 DNA sequence: TGTGCCAGCCACGGTTCACCCCTCCACTTT. Protein: CASHGSPLHF.

This chain links TRBV5-1 with TRBJ2-1; D is unclear. The CDR3 length is 14 residues. Per germline, CDR1 SGHRS and CDR2 YFSETQ. With 2 bases removed from V and 6 bases from J, the gap between germline ends came to 12 bases. DNA of the CDR3: TGCGCCAGCAGCTTTGATGTGGGCCGCAATGAGCAGTTCTTC. This gives the protein CASSFDVGRNEQFF.

V gene TRBV5-1 combines with J gene TRBJ2-3, with TRBD1 as a possible D gene (5 bases). Trimming removed 7 bases from V and 6 bases from J, with 18 bases in between. The germline gives CDR1 SGHRS, CDR2 YFSETQ. This CDR3 has 14 residues. This CDR3 is CASVALTVRDTQYF. The CDR3 DNA follows: TGCGCCAGCGTAGCCTTGACAGTTAGGGATACGCAGTATTTT.

This chain uses TRBV6-4 with TRBJ1-2; D is ambiguous. The CDR3 is 11 amino acids. V was shortened by 0 bases and J by 6 bases, with 2 bases between the two germline ends. Germline loops: CDR1 MRHNA, CDR2 SNTAGT. The CDR3: CASSDSNGYTF. In nucleotides, the CDR3 is TGTGCCAGCAGTGACTCTAATGGCTACACCTTC.

The chain links TRBV19 to TRBJ1-5; D is unclear. V lost 9 bases and J 4 bases, leaving 16 bases between the germline ends. Germline V gene lookup returns CDR1 LNHDA and CDR2 SQIVND (reference sequence). This CDR3 is built from 14 residues. For the CDR3, the DNA is TGTGCCAGCTTGGCCCGTTACATTAATCAGCCCCAGCATTTT. Amino acids: CASLARYINQPQHF. Supplemented by reference TRBV19 and TRBJ1-5, the full variable domain reads DGGITQSPKYLFRKEGQNVTLSCEQNLNHDAMYWYRQDPGQGLRLIYYSQIVNDFQKGDIAEGYSVSREKKESFPLTVTSAQKNPTAFYLCASLARYINQPQHFGDGTRLSIL.

This chain uses TRBV19 with TRBJ2-1; the D is unclear. The V end was cut by 1 base, the J end by 0 bases, with 7 bases between. CDR1 LNHDA and CDR2 SQIVND come from the germline V gene (reference sequence). CDR3 size: 15 residues. CDR3 in amino acids: CASSIGQISYNEQFF. The CDR3 nucleotides read TGTGCCAGTAGTATAGGCCAGATCTCCTACAATGAGCAGTTCTTC.

CDR3 region: CASSLRDRGDTQYF. For the CDR3, the DNA is TGTGCCAGCAGTTTACGGGACAGGGGAGATACGCAGTATTTT. The V and J genes are TRBV27 and TRBJ2-3; 10 bases map to TRBD1. Germline CDR1 and CDR2: MNHEY and SMNVEV (reference sequence). The CDR3 covers 14 residues. Trimming took 2 bases from V and 5 from J; bases not matched to a gene: 1.

The V and J genes are TRBV6-5 and TRBJ2-7; D may be TRBD1 (6 bases). V shed 7 bases and J shed 2 bases, with 12 bases lying between them. Looked up from germline, CDR1 is MNHEY and CDR2 is SVGAGI. The CDR3 has 13 residues. Written as DNA, the CDR3 is TGTGCCAGCAACCGACAGGAACCCTACGAGCAGTACTTC. As protein: CASNRQEPYEQYF.